This TCR beta chain was identified during a study of control samples from healthy donors and cancer patients. V lost 2 bases and J lost 2; bases outside the gene matches: 1. Germline V gene lookup returns CDR1 MDHEN and CDR2 SYDVKM. There are 15 residues in the CDR3. Produced via immunoSEQ multiplex PCR; TCRdb's table is partial and in-frame only. Here the sample spans about 100,000 clones, 70% to 85% being singletons. The V and J genes are TRBV28 and TRBJ2-5; 11 nucleotides align to TRBD2. The sequenced sample was blood. This sequence originates from a man aged 18 to 30 in good health. The CDR3: CASSLTSGGQETQYF. DNA of the CDR3: TGTGCCAGCAGTTTAACTAGCGGGGGTCAAGAGACCCAGTACTTC.